The clone carrying this T cell receptor beta chain was detected only a few times. Germline V CDR1 and CDR2: ENHRY, SYGVKD. The CDR3 consists of 12 residues. V was pared by 5 bases and J by 10 bases, with 5 bases of the junction left unmatched. This sample was taken from a study of OX40 agonist ivuxolimab in advanced cancers. Libraries were prepared by immunoSEQ multiplex PCR; TCRdb keeps only in-frame clonotypes and omits some of them. The table lists some 59,000 clones, around 84% of them singletons. The V call is TRBV10-3, the J call TRBJ1-1, with TRBD1 matching 9 bases. The sequencing used CD4+ or CD8+ T cells sorted from blood, collected in a trial of the OX40 agonist ivuxolimab. The TCR originated in an adult with an advanced solid tumor such as melanoma, head and neck, liver or kidney cancer. In nucleotides, the CDR3 is TGTGCCATCAGTCCGGCGACAGGGGGAGCTTTCTTT. As protein: CAISPATGGAFF.